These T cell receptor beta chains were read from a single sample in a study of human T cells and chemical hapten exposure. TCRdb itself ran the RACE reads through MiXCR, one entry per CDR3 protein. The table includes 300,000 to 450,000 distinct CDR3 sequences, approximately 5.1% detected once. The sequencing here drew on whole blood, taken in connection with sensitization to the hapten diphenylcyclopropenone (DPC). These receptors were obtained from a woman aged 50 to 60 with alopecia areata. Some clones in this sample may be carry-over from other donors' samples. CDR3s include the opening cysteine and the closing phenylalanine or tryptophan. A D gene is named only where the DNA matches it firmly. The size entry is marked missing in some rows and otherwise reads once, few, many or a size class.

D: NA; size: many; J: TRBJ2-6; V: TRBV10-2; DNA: TGCGCCAGCAGTGAGTCTGTGGGAGCTGGGGCCAACGTCCTGACTTTC; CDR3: CASSESVGAGANVLTF
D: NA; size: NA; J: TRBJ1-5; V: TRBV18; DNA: TGTGCCAGCTCGGGGGACGCGGGCAATCAGCCCCAGCATTTT; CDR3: CASSGDAGNQPQHF
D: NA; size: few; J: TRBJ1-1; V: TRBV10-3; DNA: TGTGCCATCAGTGATACCCCGGGGAACACTGAAGCTTTCTTT; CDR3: CAISDTPGNTEAFF
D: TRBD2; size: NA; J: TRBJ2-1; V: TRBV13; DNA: TGTGCCACTGGCCGGGGGGGAGAATCCTACAATGAGCAGTTCTTC; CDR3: CATGRGGESYNEQFF
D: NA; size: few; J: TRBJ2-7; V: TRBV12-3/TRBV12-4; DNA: TGTGCCAGCAGTTACGGGGCTCTGGGGGAGCAGTACTTC; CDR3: CASSYGALGEQYF
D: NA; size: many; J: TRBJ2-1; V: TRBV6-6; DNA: TGTGCCAGCAGTTACAGAGGTAGCTTCGATGAGCAGTTCTTC; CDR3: CASSYRGSFDEQFF
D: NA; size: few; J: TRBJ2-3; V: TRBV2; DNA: TGTGCCAGCAGTGCCGGCGGGGTTAGCACAGATACGCAGTATTTT; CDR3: CASSAGGVSTDTQYF
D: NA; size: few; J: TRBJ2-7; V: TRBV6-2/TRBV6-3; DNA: TGTGCCAGCAGAACTCCAAGGGCGCTCAACGAGCAGTACTTC; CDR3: CASRTPRALNEQYF
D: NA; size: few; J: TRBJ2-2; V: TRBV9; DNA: TGTGCCAGCAGCGTAGCCAGCGTCACCGGGGAGCTGTTTTTT; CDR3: CASSVASVTGELFF
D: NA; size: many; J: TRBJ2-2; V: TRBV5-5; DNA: TGTGCCAGCAGCCTTTTCCGGGCCCCGGTGACCGGGGAGCTGTTTTTT; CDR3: CASSLFRAPVTGELFF
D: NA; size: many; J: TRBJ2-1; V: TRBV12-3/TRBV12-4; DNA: TGTGCCAGCAGTGCCCCGGGGGGCTTATCCTACAATGAGCAGTTCTTC; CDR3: CASSAPGGLSYNEQFF
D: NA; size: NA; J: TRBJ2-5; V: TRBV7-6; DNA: TGTGCCAGCAGCGTCGGACCACGTTATCAACAAGAGACCCAGTACTTC; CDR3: CASSVGPRYQQETQYF
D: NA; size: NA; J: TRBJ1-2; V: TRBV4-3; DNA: TGCGCCAGCAGCCAAGGCCCAGGAGAGTATGGCTACACCTTC; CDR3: CASSQGPGEYGYTF
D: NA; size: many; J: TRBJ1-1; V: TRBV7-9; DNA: TGTGCCAGCAGCTTAGCCCAACTGAACACTGAAGCTTTCTTT; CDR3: CASSLAQLNTEAFF
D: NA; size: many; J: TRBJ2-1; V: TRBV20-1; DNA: TGCAGTGCTAGCGGATTCTCCTACAATGAGCAGTTCTTC; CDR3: CSASGFSYNEQFF
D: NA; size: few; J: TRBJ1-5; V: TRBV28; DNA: TGTGCCAGCAGTTACAGGATGAGCAATCAGCCCCAGCATTTT; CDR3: CASSYRMSNQPQHF
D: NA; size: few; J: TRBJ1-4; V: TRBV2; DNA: TGTGCCAGCAATCTGGGGTCCGGAGGAGAAAAACTGTTTTTT; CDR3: CASNLGSGGEKLFF
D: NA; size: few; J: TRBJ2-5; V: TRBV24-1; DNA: TGTGCCACCAGTTACGGGGGTTTGGAGACCCAGTACTTC; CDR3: CATSYGGLETQYF
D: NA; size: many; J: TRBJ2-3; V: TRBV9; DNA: TGTGCCAGCAGCGTATCCCTACGCACAGATACGCAGTATTTT; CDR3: CASSVSLRTDTQYF
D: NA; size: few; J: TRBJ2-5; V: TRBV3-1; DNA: TGTGCCAGCAGCCAAGACCCGGCTAGCAGAGAGACCCAGTACTTC; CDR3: CASSQDPASRETQYF
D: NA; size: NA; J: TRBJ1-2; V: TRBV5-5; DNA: TGTGCCAGCAGTCGGAAGGGGGGCCCTACCCCAGCTAACTATGGCTACACCTTC; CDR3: CASSRKGGPTPANYGYTF
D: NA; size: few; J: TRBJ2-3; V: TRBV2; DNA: TGTGCCAGCAGTGCAAGCGGGACAGGCGCAGATACGCAGTATTTT; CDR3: CASSASGTGADTQYF
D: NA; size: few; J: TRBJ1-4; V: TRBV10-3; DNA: TGTGCCATCAGTGAGTCGACGCGTGAAAAACTGTTTTTT; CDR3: CAISESTREKLFF
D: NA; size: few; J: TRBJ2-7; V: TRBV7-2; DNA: TGTGCCAGCAGCGAACCCGGCCAGGGTGTAAGGGAGCAGTACTTC; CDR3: CASSEPGQGVREQYF
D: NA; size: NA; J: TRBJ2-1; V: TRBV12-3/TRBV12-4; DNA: TGTGCCAGCAGTTTAGGACTACCCTCCTACAATGAGCAGTTCTTC; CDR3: CASSLGLPSYNEQFF
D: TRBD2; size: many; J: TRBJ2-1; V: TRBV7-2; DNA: TGTGCCAGCAGCCTATTATCCGGGACTATCACCAATGAGCAGTTCTTC; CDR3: CASSLLSGTITNEQFF
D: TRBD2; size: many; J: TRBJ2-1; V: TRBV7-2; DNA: TGTGCCAGCAGCCCGTCCGGGACTACCGGGGATGAGCAGTTCTTC; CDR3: CASSPSGTTGDEQFF
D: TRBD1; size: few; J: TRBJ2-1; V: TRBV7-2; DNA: TGTGCCAGCAGCTCGACAGGGGCTCGAAATGAGCAGTTCTTC; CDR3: CASSSTGARNEQFF
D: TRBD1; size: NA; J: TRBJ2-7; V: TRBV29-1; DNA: TGCAGCGTGATAATCCGGGACAGGGACTCCTACGAGCAGTACTTC; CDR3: CSVIIRDRDSYEQYF
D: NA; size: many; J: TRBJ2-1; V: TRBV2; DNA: TGTGCCAGCAGCCGGGACGTCAGCTCCTACAATGAGCAGTTCTTC; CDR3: CASSRDVSSYNEQFF
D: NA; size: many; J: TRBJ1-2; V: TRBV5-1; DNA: TGCGCCAGCAGCTCGGGCCGGGCTACAGGCGATGGCTACACCTTC; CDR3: CASSSGRATGDGYTF
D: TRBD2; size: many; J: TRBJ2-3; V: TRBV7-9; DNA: TGTGCCAGCAGCTCGACTAGCGGGGACCTAGATACGCAGTATTTT; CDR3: CASSSTSGDLDTQYF
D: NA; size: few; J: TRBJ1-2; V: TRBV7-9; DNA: TGTGCCAGCAGCAGCGGGGGGACCGTTCTTGGCTACACCTTC; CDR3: CASSSGGTVLGYTF
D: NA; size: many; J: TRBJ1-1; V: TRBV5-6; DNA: TGTGCCAGCAGCCTACGTCCCGGATCGATGAACACTGAAGCTTTCTTT; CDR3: CASSLRPGSMNTEAFF
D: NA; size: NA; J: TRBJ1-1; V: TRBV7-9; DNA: TGTGCCAGCGATGAAGTTGGCACTGAAGCTTTCTTT; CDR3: CASDEVGTEAFF
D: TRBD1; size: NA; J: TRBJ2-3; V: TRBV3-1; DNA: TGTGCCAGCAGCTCCGGGACAGGGGGCTGGAGCGATACGCAGTATTTT; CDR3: CASSSGTGGWSDTQYF
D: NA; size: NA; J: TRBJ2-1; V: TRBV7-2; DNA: TGTGCCAGCAGTCGAAAGGTCGGGGAGCAGTTCTTC; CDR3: CASSRKVGEQFF
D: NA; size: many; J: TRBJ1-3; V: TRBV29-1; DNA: TGCAGCGTGAGAGGTGGCAGGCTTGGGGGAAACACCATATATTTT; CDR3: CSVRGGRLGGNTIYF
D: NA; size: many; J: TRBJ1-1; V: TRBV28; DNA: TGTGCCAGCAGGGAGTTGAACACTGAAGCTTTCTTT; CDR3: CASRELNTEAFF
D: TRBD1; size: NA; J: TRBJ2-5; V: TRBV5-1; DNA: TGCGCCAGCAGCTTGCAGGGGGCCGATGAGACCCAGTACTTC; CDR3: CASSLQGADETQYF
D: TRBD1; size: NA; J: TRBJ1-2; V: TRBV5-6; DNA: TGTGCCAGCAGCTGGAAATCGGACAGGGGGAACTATGGCTACACCTTC; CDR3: CASSWKSDRGNYGYTF
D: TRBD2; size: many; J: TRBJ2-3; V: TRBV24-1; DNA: TGTGCCACCAGGGCGGGGGGCGAGGCAGATACGCAGTATTTT; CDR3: CATRAGGEADTQYF
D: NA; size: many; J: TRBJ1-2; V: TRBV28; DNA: TGTGCCAGCAGTTTAAGAGGGATGTACGGCTACACCTTC; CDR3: CASSLRGMYGYTF
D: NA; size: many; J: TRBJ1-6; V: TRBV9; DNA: TGTGCCAGCAGAGGGAACGCTGGCTTTAGTAATTCACCCCTCCACTTT; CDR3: CASRGNAGFSNSPLHF
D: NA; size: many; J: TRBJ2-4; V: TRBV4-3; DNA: TGCGCCAGCAGCCAAGATTGGCCAATCCAAGCCAAAAACATTCAGTACTTC; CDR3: CASSQDWPIQAKNIQYF
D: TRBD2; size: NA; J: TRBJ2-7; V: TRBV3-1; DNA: TGTGCCAGCAGCCAAGATCGAGCGGGAGGGAGGGAGCAGTACTTC; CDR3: CASSQDRAGGREQYF
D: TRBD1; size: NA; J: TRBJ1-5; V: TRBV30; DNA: TGTGCCTGGAGTGTACAGGGGGCACTTCAGCCCCAGCATTTT; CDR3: CAWSVQGALQPQHF
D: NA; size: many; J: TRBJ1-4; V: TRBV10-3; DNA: TGTGCCACCCAAGATACAGGGAAGAATGAAAAACTGTTTTTT; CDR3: CATQDTGKNEKLFF